The sequence of this T cell receptor beta chain was determined in a study of monozygotic twins with inflammatory bowel disease. TCRdb reprocessed the 5' RACE reads and stores each CDR3 protein as one record, lacking DNA. The listing contains around 220,000 distinct CDR3 sequences. This CDR3 spans 17 amino acids. Germline V gives CDR1 KGHSH, CDR2 LQKENI. The source material was blood. The TCR sequence derives from a human donor with ulcerative colitis or Crohn's disease, or a healthy co-twin of an affected twin (not recorded which). The chain links TRBV18 to TRBJ2-1; the D gene TCRdb calls, TRBD2, cannot be checked with no DNA. The CDR3 is CASSTTSGMSSYNEQFF.